The T cell receptor (beta chain) under discussion was sequenced for a study of OX40 agonist ivuxolimab in advanced cancers. Turning to the overall study: The costimulatory receptor OX40 (CD134) was targeted by ivuxolimab, a fully human IgG2 agonistic monoclonal antibody. Intravenous ivuxolimab was administered to patients every 2 weeks at six dose levels: 0.01, 0.1, 0.3, 1.5, 3 and 10 mg/kg. Among the roughly 54 dose-escalation patients, some 19 had hepatocellular carcinoma, approximately 15 melanoma, 9 renal cell carcinoma and 9 head and neck cancer. In the dose-escalation cohort, roughly 80% of patients were male, and the mean age was approximately 60 years, with a range of 23 to 79. Patients were allowed to have had prior anti-PD-1, anti-PD-L1 or anti-CTLA-4 therapy, and approximately 43% of the dose-escalation patients had previously received checkpoint inhibitors. Partial responses occurred in three dose-escalation patients: two with cutaneous melanoma and one with hepatocellular carcinoma. Peripheral TCRbeta sequencing aimed to test whether ivuxolimab altered TCR sequence diversity and caused clonal T-cell expansion. The paper reports the monotherapy dose-escalation portion (N of about 51 patients) of the phase I ivuxolimab trial. Findings and caveats that apply to the study as a whole: After ivuxolimab, CD8+ T cells had more expanded clones than CD4+ T cells on average. In the 0.1-3.0 mg/kg groups, partial responders were among the patients with the lowest normalized peripheral clonal expansion, particularly in CD8+ T cells. At doses of 0.1 to 3.0 mg/kg, clonal expansion of both CD4+ and CD8+ T cells in blood was seen between baseline and week 6. Low levels of normalized T-cell clonal expansion were also shown by some nonresponding patients. The antigen specificity of the peripheral T cells that underwent clonal expansion was not determined.

The CDR3 starts with the cysteine, ends with the phenylalanine, and has 13 residues. The sequence is cut down to CDR3 DNA, 39 bases in frame from base 1. The CDR1 and CDR2 encoded by the germline V gene are SGHRS and YFSETQ. The V and J ends are trimmed by 0 bases and 1 base, leaving 4 bases between them. Concerning this clone itself: Its recognized antigen is unknown. No much larger clone is present one base from it, and per-base qualities are unavailable.

Patients with a history of autoimmune disease or receiving systemic immunosuppression were excluded from the trial. Peripheral blood for TCR sequencing was drawn from every dose cohort at baseline, at cycle 4 day 1 and at cycle 7 day 1. The samples were drawn from a first-in-human, open-label, multicenter phase I dose-escalation trial of ivuxolimab. Adults with locally advanced or metastatic melanoma, renal cell carcinoma, hepatocellular carcinoma or head and neck squamous cell carcinoma were enrolled in the trial. CD4+ and CD8+ T cells were sorted separately from peripheral blood before TCR sequencing. Genomic DNA was extracted from sorted cells for sequencing of the TCRbeta CDR3 region. The immunoSEQ Assay was used to sequence the TCRbeta CDR3 regions. TCRdb stores this immuneACCESS table with in-frame sequences only. Part of the clones is absent; in the studies checked, under half of the shortfall reflects unresolved V genes, and no reason is known for the rest. The sample includes some 60,000 clones, with approximately 81% observed a single time. The ten most abundant clones make up roughly 1.9% of the sample.

Sequencing used CD4+ or CD8+ T cells sorted from blood, obtained in a trial of the OX40 agonist ivuxolimab. The sequence links TRBV5-1 to TRBJ2-5, with the D gene uncertain. This TCR came from an adult with an advanced solid tumor such as melanoma, head and neck, liver or kidney cancer. The CDR3 sequence is CASSLGPQETQYF. The sequenced DNA is TGCGCCAGCAGCTTGGGTCCCCAAGAGACCCAGTACTTC.